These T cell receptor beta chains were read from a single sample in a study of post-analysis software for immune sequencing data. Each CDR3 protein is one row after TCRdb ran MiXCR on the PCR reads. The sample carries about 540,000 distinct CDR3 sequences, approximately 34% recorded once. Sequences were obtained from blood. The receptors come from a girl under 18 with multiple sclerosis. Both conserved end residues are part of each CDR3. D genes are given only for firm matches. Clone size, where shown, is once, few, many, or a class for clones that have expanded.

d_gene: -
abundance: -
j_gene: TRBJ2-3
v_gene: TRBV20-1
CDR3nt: TGCAGTGCTAGAGGGCTAATTTTTTACACAGATACGCAGTATTTT
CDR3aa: CSARGLIFYTDTQYF

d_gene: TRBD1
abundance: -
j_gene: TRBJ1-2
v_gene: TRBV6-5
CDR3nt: TGTGCCAGCAGTTACACCCCGACAGGGAGGGATTTTTATGGCTACACCTTC
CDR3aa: CASSYTPTGRDFYGYTF

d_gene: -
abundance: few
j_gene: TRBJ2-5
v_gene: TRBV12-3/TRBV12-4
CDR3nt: TGTGCCAGCAGTTCCGCCGGACAGCCAGGGTTGGCCCAGTACTTC
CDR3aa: CASSSAGQPGLAQYF

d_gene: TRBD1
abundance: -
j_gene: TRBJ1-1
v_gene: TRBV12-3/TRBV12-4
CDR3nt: TGTGCCGGCAGGCCCAGGGGGGGGGACACTGAAGCTTTCTTT
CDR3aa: CAGRPRGGDTEAFF

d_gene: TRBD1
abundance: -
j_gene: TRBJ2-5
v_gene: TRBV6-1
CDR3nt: TGTGCCAGCAGGGACCTGGGACAGGGAAAGGAGACCCAGTACTTC
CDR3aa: CASRDLGQGKETQYF

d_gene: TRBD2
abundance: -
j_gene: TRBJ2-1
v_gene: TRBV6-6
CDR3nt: TGTGCCAGCAGTGGAGCTAGCGGGGGTTACAATGAGCAGTTCTTC
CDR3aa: CASSGASGGYNEQFF

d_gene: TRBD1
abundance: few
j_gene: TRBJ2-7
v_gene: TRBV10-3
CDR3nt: TGTGCCATCAGTGAGACCTTTACAGGGGCCCGCGAGCAGTACTTC
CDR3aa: CAISETFTGAREQYF

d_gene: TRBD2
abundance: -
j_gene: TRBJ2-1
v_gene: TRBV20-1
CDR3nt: TGCAGTGCCCGGGGGGGACTAGCGGAATACAATGAGCAGTTCTTC
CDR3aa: CSARGGLAEYNEQFF

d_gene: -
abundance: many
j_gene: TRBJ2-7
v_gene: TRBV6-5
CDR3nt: TGTGCCAGCAGCCCCGACAGGTACGAGCAGTACTTC
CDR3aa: CASSPDRYEQYF

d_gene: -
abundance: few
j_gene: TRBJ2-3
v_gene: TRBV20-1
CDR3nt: TGCAGTGCTAGGCTTTCTCGTCCGGTTTGGTCAGATACGCAGTATTTT
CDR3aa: CSARLSRPVWSDTQYF

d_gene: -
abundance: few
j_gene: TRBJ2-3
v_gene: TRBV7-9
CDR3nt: TGTGCCAGCAGCCCCAGCTCTACAGGGTACGCAGATACGCAGTATTTT
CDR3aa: CASSPSSTGYADTQYF

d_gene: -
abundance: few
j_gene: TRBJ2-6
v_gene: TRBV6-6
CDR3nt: TGTGCCAGCATTCAACCGGGCTCAATCGGCGTCCTGACTTTC
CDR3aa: CASIQPGSIGVLTF

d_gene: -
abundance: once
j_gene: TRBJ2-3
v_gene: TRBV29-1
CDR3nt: TGCAGCGTAGGGGCTGGGTCGCCGCAGTATTTT
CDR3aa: CSVGAGSPQYF

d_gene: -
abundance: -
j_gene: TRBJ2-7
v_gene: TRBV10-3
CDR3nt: TGTGCCATCAGTGAGTCCTCCCTAGAGCCGGGGGCCTACGAGCAGTACTTC
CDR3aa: CAISESSLEPGAYEQYF